This TCR beta chain stems from a study of beta chain features in type 1 diabetes. Study conclusions and caveats: Among patients with Type 1 diabetes, TCRB CDR3s were moderately but significantly shorter in every one of the four CD4+ subsets. Naive, central memory and regulatory TCRB repertoires appeared more similar among patients than healthy donors.

Every isolated RNA sample was fully reverse transcribed, so sequencing captured expressed TCRB transcripts. The table came from immunoSEQ multiplex PCR; TCRdb's copy has only in-frame clones and leaves some out. Among 400,000 or so clones listed, roughly an eighth were seen once. In its sample, this clone was seen a few times. As yet, its antigen is unknown. Other DNA sequences in this sample translate to the same CDR3. A CD45RO/CCR7/CD25/CD127/CD95/CD27 panel sorted naive, central memory, regulatory and stem cell-like memory CD4+ cells. Purity (above 95%) was reached by all sorted populations. The sequenced material came from naive CD4+ T cells from blood. This clonotype originated in a woman under 30 with type 1 diabetes.

The CDR3 loop reads CSVGQGNIQYF. The CDR3 DNA reads as TGCAGCGTTGGACAGGGAAACATTCAGTACTTC. The genes are TRBV29-1 and TRBJ2-4; TRBD1 matches 7 bases. The CDR3 is 11 amino acids. V trimming: 4 bases; J trimming: 6 bases; junction bases outside the gene matches: 0. Per the germline V gene, CDR1 is SQVTM and CDR2 is ANQGSEA.